The clone carrying this T cell receptor beta chain has more than one count but fewer than ten. Its antigen is still unknown. The CDR3 runs 11 residues. Trimming took off 7 bases at V and 3 bases at J, with 7 bases between the two ends. Germline CDR1 is MNHNS and CDR2 is SASEGT. TCRdb analysed the reads with MiXCR anew, one entry per CDR3 protein. The data show 680,000 or so distinct CDR3 sequences, with roughly 33% seen just once and 18% held by the top ten. This specimen belongs to a study of T cell repertoires in cytomegalovirus infection. This chain connects TRBV6-1 to TRBJ2-7; possibly TRBD2 for D (5 bases). This sequence was found in a human donor in good health (CMV status not recorded). Some clones in this sample may be carry-over from other donors' samples. The sequences come from cultured PBMCs, collected from culture after CMV antigen stimulation. Written as DNA, the CDR3 is TGTGCCAGCAACCGGGGCTACGAGCAGTACTTC. Translated: CASNRGYEQYF.